The clone carrying this TCR beta chain was counted ten times or more. Unique molecular identifiers were added to individual cDNA molecules. TCRdb itself ran the 5' RACE reads through MiXCR, one entry per CDR3 protein. Among under 80,000 distinct CDR3 sequences listed, around 10% were seen once. These data are taken from a study of early T cells in non-severe SARS-CoV-2 infection. Deletions cut 6 bases from V and 2 bases from J, with 13 bases between. Per the germline V gene, CDR1 is MNHNY and CDR2 is SVGAGI (reference sequence). This CDR3 comprises 14 residues. Sequencing was done on a sample of whole blood. The chain is built from TRBV6-6 and TRBJ1-2; a possible D gene is TRBD1 (6 bases). This receptor was obtained from an adult who was a healthcare worker with PCR-confirmed SARS-CoV-2 infection or an uninfected control (not recorded which). The CDR3 spells CASSGWTVNYGYTF. CDR3 in DNA: TGTGCCAGCAGCGGCTGGACAGTGAACTATGGCTACACCTTC.